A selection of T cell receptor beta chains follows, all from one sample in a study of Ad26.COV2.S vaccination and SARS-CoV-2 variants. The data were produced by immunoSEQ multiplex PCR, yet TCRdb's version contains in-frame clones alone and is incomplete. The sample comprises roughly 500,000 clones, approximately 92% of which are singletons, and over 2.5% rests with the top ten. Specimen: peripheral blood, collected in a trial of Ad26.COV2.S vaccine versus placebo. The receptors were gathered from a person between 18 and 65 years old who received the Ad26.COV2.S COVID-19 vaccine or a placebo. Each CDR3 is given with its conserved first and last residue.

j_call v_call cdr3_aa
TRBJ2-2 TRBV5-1 CASSLALGHQINTGELFF
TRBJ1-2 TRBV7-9 CASSLAGGGFLGGYTF
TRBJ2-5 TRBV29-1 CSASTGQETQYF
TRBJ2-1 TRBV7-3 CASSALAGVVNEQFF
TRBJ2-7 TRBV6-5 CASSQALPGEQYF
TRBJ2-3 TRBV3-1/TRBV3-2 CASSTHGGALRGDTQYF
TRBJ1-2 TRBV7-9 CASTLREGYGYTF
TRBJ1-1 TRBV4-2 CASSQDPEGNTEAFF
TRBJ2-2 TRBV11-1 CASSSLRAGELFF
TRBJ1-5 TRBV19 CASTGGQGDQPQHF
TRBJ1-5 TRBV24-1 CATSDHKQGFNQPQHF
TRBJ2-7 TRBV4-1 CASSQVLHTNYEQYF